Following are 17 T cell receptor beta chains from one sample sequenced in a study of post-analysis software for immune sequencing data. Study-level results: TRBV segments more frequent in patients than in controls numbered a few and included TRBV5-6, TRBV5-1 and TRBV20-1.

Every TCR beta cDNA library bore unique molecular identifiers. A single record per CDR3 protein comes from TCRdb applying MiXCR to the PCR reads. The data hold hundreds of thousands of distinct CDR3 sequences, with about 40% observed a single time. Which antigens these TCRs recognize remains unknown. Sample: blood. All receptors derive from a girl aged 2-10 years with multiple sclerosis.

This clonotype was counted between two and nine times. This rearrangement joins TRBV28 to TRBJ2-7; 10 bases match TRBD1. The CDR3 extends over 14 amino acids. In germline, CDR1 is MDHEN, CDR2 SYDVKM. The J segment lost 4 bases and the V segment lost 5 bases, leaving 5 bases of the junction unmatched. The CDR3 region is CASSRRQGAYEQYF. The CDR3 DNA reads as TGTGCCAGCAGTCGCCGACAGGGGGCTTACGAGCAGTACTTC.

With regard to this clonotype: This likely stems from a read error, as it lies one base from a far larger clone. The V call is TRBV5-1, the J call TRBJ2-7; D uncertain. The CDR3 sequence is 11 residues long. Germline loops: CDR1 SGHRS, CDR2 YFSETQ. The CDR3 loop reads CACSLDYEQYF. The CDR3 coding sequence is TGCGCCTGCAGCTTGGACTACGAGCAGTACTTC.

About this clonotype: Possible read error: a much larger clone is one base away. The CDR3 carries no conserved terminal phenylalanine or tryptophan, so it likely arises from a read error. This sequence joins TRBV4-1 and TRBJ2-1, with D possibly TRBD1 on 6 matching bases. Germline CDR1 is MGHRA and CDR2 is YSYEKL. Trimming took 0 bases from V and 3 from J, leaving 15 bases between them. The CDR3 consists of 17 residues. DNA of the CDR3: TGCGCCAGCAGCCAAGATCCGGCAGGGGCCTACTACAATGAGCAGTTCTCC. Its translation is CASSQDPAGAYYNEQFS.

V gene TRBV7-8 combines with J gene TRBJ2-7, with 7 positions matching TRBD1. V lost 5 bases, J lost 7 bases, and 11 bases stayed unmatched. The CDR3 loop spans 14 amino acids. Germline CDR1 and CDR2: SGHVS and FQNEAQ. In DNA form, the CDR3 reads TGTGCCAGCAGCATACGCAGACAGGGACGGGAGCAGTACTTC. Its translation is CASSIRRQGREQYF.

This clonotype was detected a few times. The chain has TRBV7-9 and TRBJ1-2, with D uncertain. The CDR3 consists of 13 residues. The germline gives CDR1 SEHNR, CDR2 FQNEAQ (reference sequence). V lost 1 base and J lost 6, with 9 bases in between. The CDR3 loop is CASSLGFGDGYTF. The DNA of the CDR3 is TGTGCCAGCAGCTTAGGATTTGGAGATGGCTACACCTTC.

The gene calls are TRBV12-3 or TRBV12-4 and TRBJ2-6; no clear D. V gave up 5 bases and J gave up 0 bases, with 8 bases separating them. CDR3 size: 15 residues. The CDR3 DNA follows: TGTGCCAGCAGTCTACAAGTCTCTGGGGCCAACGTCCTGACTTTC. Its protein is CASSLQVSGANVLTF.

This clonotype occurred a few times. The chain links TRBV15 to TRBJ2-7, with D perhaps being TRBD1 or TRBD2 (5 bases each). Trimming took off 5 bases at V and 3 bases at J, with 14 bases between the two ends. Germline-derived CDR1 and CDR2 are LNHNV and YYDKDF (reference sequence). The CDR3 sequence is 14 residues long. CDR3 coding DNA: TGTGCCACCAGCTTATCAGGGAGTCACTACGAGCAGTACTTC. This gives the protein CATSLSGSHYEQYF.

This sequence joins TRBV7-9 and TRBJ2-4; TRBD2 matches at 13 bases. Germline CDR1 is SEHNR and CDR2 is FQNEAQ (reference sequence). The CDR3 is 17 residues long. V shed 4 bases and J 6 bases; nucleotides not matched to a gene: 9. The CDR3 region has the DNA TGTGCCAGCAGCTCACAACTAGCGGGAGGGCCGGTAAACATTCAGTACTTC. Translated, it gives CASSSQLAGGPVNIQYF.

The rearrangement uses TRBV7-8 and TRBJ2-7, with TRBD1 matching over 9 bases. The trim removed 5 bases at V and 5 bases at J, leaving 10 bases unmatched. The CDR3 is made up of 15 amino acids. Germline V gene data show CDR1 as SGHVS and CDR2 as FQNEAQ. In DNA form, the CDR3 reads TGTGCCAGCAGCCCGAATGGACAGGGGCGCCACGAGCAGTACTTC. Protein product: CASSPNGQGRHEQYF. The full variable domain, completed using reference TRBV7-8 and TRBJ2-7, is GAGVSQSPRYKVAKRGQDVALRCDPISGHVSLFWYQQALGQGPEFLTYFQNEAQLDKSGLPSDRFFAERPEGSVSTLKIQRTQQEDSAVYLCASSPNGQGRHEQYFGPGTRLTVT.

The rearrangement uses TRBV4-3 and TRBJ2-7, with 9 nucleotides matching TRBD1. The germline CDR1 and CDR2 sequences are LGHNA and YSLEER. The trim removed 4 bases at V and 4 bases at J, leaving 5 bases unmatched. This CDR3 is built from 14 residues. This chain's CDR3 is CASSPDRGGYEQYF. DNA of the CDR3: TGCGCCAGCAGCCCCGACAGGGGGGGATACGAGCAGTACTTC.

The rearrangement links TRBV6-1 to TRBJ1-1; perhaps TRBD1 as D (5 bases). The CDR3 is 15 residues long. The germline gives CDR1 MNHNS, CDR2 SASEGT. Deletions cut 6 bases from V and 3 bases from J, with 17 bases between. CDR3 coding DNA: TGTGCCAGCAGCGAACCTCCCAGGGCATACACTGAAGCTTTCTTT. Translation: CASSEPPRAYTEAFF.

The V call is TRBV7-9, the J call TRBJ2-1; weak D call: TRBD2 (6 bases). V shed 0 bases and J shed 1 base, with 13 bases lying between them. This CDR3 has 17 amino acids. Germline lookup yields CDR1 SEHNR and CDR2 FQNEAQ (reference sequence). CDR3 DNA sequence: TGTGCCAGCAGCTTAGCGCGGGGAGGTGTTTCCTACAATGAGCAGTTCTTC. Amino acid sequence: CASSLARGGVSYNEQFF.

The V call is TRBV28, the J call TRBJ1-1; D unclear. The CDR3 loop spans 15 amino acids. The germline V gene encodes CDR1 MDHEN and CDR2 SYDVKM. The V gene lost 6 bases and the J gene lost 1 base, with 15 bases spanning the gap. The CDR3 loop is CASSRDLDRNTEAFF. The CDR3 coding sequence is TGTGCCAGCAGCCGAGATCTGGATCGGAACACTGAAGCTTTCTTT.

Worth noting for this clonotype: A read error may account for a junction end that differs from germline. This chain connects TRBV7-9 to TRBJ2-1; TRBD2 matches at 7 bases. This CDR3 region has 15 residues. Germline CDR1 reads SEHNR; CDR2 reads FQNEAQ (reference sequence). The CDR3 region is CASSLGRELYSEQFF. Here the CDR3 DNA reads TGTGCCAGCAGCTTAGGGCGGGAGTTATACAGTGAGCAGTTCTTC.

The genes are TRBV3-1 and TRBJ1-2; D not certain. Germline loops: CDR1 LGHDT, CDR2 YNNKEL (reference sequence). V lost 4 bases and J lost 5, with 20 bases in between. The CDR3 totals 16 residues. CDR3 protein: CASSPNTFTDTYGYTF. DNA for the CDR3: TGTGCCAGCAGCCCAAACACCTTCACGGATACATATGGCTACACCTTC. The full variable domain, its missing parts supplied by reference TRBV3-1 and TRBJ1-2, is DTAVSQTPKYLVTQMGNDKSIKCEQNLGHDTMYWYKQDSKKFLKIMFSYNNKELIINETVPNRFSPKSPDKAHLNLHINSLELGDSAVYFCASSPNTFTDTYGYTFGSGTRLTVV.

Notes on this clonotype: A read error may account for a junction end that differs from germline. The CDR3 DNA reads TGTGCCGGCAGTTTCACCCACACAGATACGCAGTATTTT. As protein: CAGSFTHTDTQYF. This sequence joins TRBV27 and TRBJ2-3; no reliable D call. The length of the CDR3 is 13 residues. In germline, CDR1 is MNHEY, CDR2 SMNVEV (reference sequence).

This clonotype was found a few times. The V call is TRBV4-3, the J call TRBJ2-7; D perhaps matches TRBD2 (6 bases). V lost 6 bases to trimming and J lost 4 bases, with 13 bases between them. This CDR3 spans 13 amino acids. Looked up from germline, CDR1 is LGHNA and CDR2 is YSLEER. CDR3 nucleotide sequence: TGCGCCAGCAGTAGCGGTGGCGGATACGAGCAGTACTTC. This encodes CASSSGGGYEQYF.